This record covers a single T cell receptor beta chain. Its antigen is still unknown. Germline is not matched at one junction end, which may reflect a read error. The method was immunoSEQ multiplex PCR; TCRdb's version includes in-frame clones alone and lacks a portion of them. The sample gives approximately 21,000 clones, over 75% of which show up once; about 30% is in the top ten. This entry is derived from a study of OX40 agonist ivuxolimab in advanced cancers. Study-wide background: Ivuxolimab is an agonistic anti-OX40 (CD134) antibody, and patients were treated with it. Patients were treated with intravenous ivuxolimab, dosed at 0.01 to 10 mg/kg and infused every 2 weeks. Study findings and constraints: Undetermined was the antigen specificity of the expanded peripheral T cells. The study observed clonal expansion of CD4+ and CD8+ blood T cells by week 6 at 0.1 to 3.0 mg/kg.

Germline values: CDR1 MNHEY, CDR2 SMNVEV (reference sequence). The CDR3 is made up of 14 amino acids. The origin of this receptor is an adult with an advanced solid tumor such as melanoma, head and neck, liver or kidney cancer. Here the sequenced sample was CD4+ or CD8+ T cells sorted from blood, taken in a trial of the OX40 agonist ivuxolimab. The V gene is TRBV27, the J gene TRBJ1-5, with D hard to call. CDR3 DNA sequence: TGTGCCGGCAGTTCTGTGTTCCAAAATCAGCCCCAGCATTTT. The encoded protein is CAGSSVFQNQPQHF.